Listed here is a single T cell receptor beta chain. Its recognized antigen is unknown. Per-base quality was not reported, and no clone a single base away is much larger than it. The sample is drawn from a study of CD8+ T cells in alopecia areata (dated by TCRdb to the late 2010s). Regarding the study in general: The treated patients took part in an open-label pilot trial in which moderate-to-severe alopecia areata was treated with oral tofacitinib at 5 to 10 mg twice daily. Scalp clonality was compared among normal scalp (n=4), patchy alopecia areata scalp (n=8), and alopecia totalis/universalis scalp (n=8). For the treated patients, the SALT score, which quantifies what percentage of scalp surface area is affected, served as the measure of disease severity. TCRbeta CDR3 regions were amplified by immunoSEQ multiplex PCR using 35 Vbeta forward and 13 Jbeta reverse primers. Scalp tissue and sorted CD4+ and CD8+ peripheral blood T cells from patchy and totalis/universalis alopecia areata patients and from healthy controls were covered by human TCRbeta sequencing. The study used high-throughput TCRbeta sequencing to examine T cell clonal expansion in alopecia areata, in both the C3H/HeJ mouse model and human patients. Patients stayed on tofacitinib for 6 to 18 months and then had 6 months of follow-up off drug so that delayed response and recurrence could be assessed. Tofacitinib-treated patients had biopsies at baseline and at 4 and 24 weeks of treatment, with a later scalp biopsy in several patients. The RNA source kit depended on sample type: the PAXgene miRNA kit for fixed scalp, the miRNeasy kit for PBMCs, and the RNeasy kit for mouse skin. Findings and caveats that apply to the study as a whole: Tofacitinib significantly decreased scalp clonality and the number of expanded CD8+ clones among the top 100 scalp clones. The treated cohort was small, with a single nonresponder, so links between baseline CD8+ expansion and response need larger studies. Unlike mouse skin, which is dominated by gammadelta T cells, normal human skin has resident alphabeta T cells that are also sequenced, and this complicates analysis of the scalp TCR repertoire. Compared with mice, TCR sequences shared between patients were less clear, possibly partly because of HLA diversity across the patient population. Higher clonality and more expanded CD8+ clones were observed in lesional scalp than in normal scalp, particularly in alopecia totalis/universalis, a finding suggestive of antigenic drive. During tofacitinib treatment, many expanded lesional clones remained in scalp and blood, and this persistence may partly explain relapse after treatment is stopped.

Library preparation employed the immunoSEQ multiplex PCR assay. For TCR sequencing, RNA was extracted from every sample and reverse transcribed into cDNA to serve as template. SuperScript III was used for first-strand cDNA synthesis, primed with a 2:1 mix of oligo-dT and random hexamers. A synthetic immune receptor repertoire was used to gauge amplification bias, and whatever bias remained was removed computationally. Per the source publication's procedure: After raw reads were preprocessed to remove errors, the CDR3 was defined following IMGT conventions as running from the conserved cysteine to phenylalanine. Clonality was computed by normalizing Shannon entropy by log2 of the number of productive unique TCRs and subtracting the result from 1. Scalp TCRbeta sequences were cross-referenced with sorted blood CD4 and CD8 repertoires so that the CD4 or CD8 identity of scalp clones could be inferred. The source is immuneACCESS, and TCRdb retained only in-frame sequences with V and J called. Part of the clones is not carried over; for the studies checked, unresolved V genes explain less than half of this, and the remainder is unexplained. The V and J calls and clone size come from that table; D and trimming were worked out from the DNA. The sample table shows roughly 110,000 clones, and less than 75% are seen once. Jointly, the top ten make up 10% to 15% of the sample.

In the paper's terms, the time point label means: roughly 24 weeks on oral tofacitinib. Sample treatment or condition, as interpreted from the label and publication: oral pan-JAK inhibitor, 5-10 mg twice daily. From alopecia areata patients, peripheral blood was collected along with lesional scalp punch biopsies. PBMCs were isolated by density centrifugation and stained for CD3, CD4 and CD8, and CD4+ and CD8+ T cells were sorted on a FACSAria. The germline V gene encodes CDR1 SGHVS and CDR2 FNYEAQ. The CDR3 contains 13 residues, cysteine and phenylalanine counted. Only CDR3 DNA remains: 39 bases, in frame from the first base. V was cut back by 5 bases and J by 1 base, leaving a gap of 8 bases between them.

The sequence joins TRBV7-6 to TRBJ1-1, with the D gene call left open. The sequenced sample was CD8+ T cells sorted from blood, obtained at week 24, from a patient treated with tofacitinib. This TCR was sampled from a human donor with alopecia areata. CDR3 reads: CASSPRTNTEAFF. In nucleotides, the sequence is TGTGCCAGCAGCCCCAGGACGAACACTGAAGCTTTCTTT.